A selection of T cell receptor beta chains follows, all from one sample in a study of OX40 agonist ivuxolimab in advanced cancers. The method was immunoSEQ multiplex PCR; TCRdb's version includes in-frame clones alone and lacks a portion of them. The sample has some 98,000 clones; roughly 84% are singletons. The sample consisted of CD4+ or CD8+ T cells sorted from blood, taken in a trial of the OX40 agonist ivuxolimab. The receptors derive from an adult with an advanced solid tumor such as melanoma, head and neck, liver or kidney cancer. The conserved cysteine and the conserved F or W are not part of the CDR3 here. Rows give clone size only sometimes, using once, few, many, or a class for an expanded clone.

once	TRBV10-2	TRBJ1-1	ASGGTGEGPLKAF
.	TRBV6-5	TRBJ1-3	ASRPVGTGNTIY
.	TRBV5-1	TRBJ2-2	ASSSGLAGAGELF
.	TRBV4-2	TRBJ1-2	ASSQGKYGYT
.	TRBV5-1	TRBJ1-1	ASSVQERNTEAF
.	TRBV27	TRBJ2-1	ASSYPGLTHNEQF
.	TRBV7-8	TRBJ1-3	ASSLQGARSGNTIY
.	TRBV5-1	TRBJ1-1	ASSLGDTEAF
.	TRBV7-6	TRBJ2-7	ASSLVLVAGNSYEQY
.	TRBV11-1	TRBJ1-1	ASSLVGQPNTEAF
.	TRBV11-3	TRBJ2-1	ASSPRLAGENEQF
.	TRBV5-1	TRBJ2-7	ASSPRGDEQY
.	TRBV5-4	TRBJ1-3	ASQTADLGNTIY
.	TRBV5-5	TRBJ1-2	ASSLGDRGAYGYT
.	TRBV15	TRBJ1-4	ATTRDRGNEKLF
.	TRBV18	TRBJ1-4	ASSPPTGVQEKLF
.	TRBV11-2	TRBJ1-1	ASSHTRTGSANTEAF
.	TRBV28	TRBJ1-6	ASSLQSGVNSPLH
once	TRBV2	TRBJ1-5	ASSVGQVGNQPQH
.	TRBV9	TRBJ2-7	ASSVARAEGEQY
once	TRBV7-8	TRBJ2-3	ASSPSSATTDTQY
.	TRBV7-9	TRBJ1-4	ASTGMGGLKLF
few	TRBV30	TRBJ1-1	AWDREGTEAF
.	TRBV11-2	TRBJ2-1	ASSSSEASWGQF
.	TRBV14	TRBJ1-2	ASSQDAVHGYT
.	TRBV6-1	TRBJ2-1	ASSIWGTDEQF
.	TRBV19	TRBJ1-3	ASSISRGLSGNTIY
.	TRBV4-2	TRBJ1-3	ASAPSSGNTIY
.	TRBV5-1	TRBJ2-3	ASGGQTRDTQY
.	TRBV6-5	TRBJ1-2	ASSYSPSETYGYT
.	TRBV5-1	TRBJ1-4	ASSLEGSRAEKLF
.	TRBV6-4	TRBJ1-2	ASSDSDTSYT
.	TRBV12-5	TRBJ1-5	ASGLSGASPQH
.	TRBV6-5	TRBJ2-2	ASRRGQGAGGELF
.	TRBV6-6	TRBJ2-7	ATADVSYEQY
.	TRBV7-2	TRBJ2-1	ASSFGTGIYNEQF
once	TRBV7-3	TRBJ1-2	ASSSDPGTPNYGYT
.	TRBV15	TRBJ2-7	ATSRGDRAYEQY
.	TRBV6-5	TRBJ1-5	ASRDTGVDNQPQH
.	TRBV6-1	TRBJ2-5	ASSLKGGAATQY
.	TRBV4-3	TRBJ2-6	ASSQWRSGANVLT
.	TRBV5-8	TRBJ2-5	ASSFLGGTQY
.	TRBV11-2	TRBJ2-7	ASSYSGVGDLYEQY
.	TRBV6-5	TRBJ2-7	ASSPLLGEQY
.	TRBV6-5	TRBJ2-3	ASTPRGAPTDTQY
.	TRBV10-1	TRBJ2-5	ASSDAGQGIETQY
.	TRBV12-5	TRBJ1-3	ASGWVGREGYSGNTIY
once	TRBV7-9	TRBJ1-2	ASSLLGGGPSGGGYT